This is a list of T cell receptor beta chains from one sample in a study of blood T cell repertoires in COVID-19. TCRdb's copy holds only in-frame clones and misses some; the assay was immunoSEQ multiplex PCR. Among around 100,000 clones listed, 86% were seen once. The material sequenced was PBMCs or T cells enriched from blood (not recorded which). The receptors were gathered from a woman aged 45-65 years who had recovered from COVID-19. CDR3s include the opening cysteine and the closing phenylalanine or tryptophan. Fields, in order: clone size, J gene, D gene, V gene, CDR3 protein, CDR3 DNA. D genes are given only for firm matches. Size values are once, few and many counts, or a class for expanded clones, and some rows have none.

>-|TRBJ2-7|TRBD1|TRBV5-1
CASSSTGQGTYEQYF
TGCGCCAGCAGCTCAACCGGACAGGGGACCTACGAGCAGTACTTC
>-|TRBJ2-1|TRBD2|TRBV7-8
CASSLDGLAGNEQFF
TGTGCCAGCAGCCTAGATGGACTAGCGGGCAATGAGCAGTTCTTC
>-|TRBJ1-1|-|TRBV7-2
CASSLQGSRTEAFF
TGTGCCAGCAGCTTACAGGGATCCCGAACTGAAGCTTTCTTT
>-|TRBJ1-1|-|TRBV5-5
CASSLEARVRAEAFF
TGTGCCAGCAGCTTGGAGGCCCGGGTACGGGCTGAAGCTTTCTTT
>-|TRBJ2-1|-|TRBV28
CASSLGQGLNEQFF
TGTGCCAGCAGTTTAGGGCAGGGACTCAATGAGCAGTTCTTC
>-|TRBJ2-7|-|TRBV27
CASSSHRVRYEQYF
TGTGCCAGCAGTTCTCACAGGGTTCGATACGAGCAGTACTTC
>few|TRBJ2-4|-|TRBV29-1
CSVATGDDIQYF
TGCAGCGTTGCGACAGGTGATGACATTCAGTACTTC
>-|TRBJ2-3|-|TRBV9
CASSAPQGGNTDTQYF
TGTGCCAGCAGCGCACCTCAGGGCGGCAACACAGATACGCAGTATTTT
>-|TRBJ2-3|-|TRBV25-1
CASSDGTDTQYF
TGTGCCAGCAGTGACGGGACAGATACGCAGTATTTT
>-|TRBJ2-1|TRBD2|TRBV20-1
CSASTLGTSGGAVNEQFF
TGCAGTGCAAGTACACTTGGGACTAGCGGGGGGGCCGTCAATGAGCAGTTCTTC
>-|TRBJ1-2|-|TRBV6-5
CASSYSSGANYGYTF
TGTGCCAGCAGTTACTCGAGCGGAGCTAACTATGGCTACACCTTC
>-|TRBJ1-1|TRBD1|TRBV24-1
CATSDPGQAEAFF
TGTGCCACCAGTGACCCGGGACAGGCAGAGGCTTTCTTT
>-|TRBJ1-5|TRBD1|TRBV19
CASSGTGGNQPQHF
TGTGCCAGTAGTGGGACAGGGGGCAATCAGCCCCAGCATTTT
>-|TRBJ2-1|-|TRBV27
CASSLSLGGGVEQFF
TGTGCCAGCAGTTTATCATTAGGCGGCGGGGTGGAGCAGTTCTTC
>-|TRBJ1-5|-|TRBV12-3/TRBV12-4
CASTRLSNQPQHF
TGTGCCAGCACCCGTTTGAGCAATCAGCCCCAGCATTTT
>-|TRBJ1-1|-|TRBV30
CAWLQGYTEAFF
TGTGCCTGGCTCCAGGGTTATACTGAAGCTTTCTTT
>-|TRBJ2-7|TRBD1|TRBV28
CASSPGQGAREQYF
TGTGCCAGCAGTCCGGGACAGGGGGCGAGGGAGCAGTACTTC
>-|TRBJ2-2|TRBD1|TRBV5-6
CASSSSGQGIPGELFF
TGTGCCAGCAGCTCGTCGGGACAGGGGATTCCCGGGGAGCTGTTTTTT
>-|TRBJ2-5|TRBD1|TRBV5-1
CASSTGQGAGETQYF
TGCGCCAGCAGCACGGGACAGGGGGCAGGGGAGACCCAGTACTTC
>-|TRBJ2-7|-|TRBV20-1
CATQDGYEQYF
TGCGCGACACAGGACGGCTACGAGCAGTACTTC
>-|TRBJ2-1|-|TRBV19
CASSMSRSGEQFF
TGTGCCAGTAGTATGAGTCGGTCTGGTGAGCAGTTCTTC
>-|TRBJ1-1|-|TRBV28
CACRWGSAEAFF
TGTGCCTGCCGTTGGGGTAGCGCTGAAGCTTTCTTT
>-|TRBJ1-2|TRBD1|TRBV30
CAWRRSPGQMINYGYTF
TGTGCCTGGAGAAGATCACCGGGACAGATGATTAACTATGGCTACACCTTC
>-|TRBJ2-6|TRBD1|TRBV19
CASTGTATGANVLTF
TGTGCCAGTACCGGGACAGCTACTGGGGCCAACGTCCTGACTTTC
>once|TRBJ1-2|-|TRBV2
CASRGTQWGNYGYTF
TGTGCCAGCAGAGGGACACAGTGGGGAAACTATGGCTACACCTTC
>-|TRBJ2-7|-|TRBV5-4
CASSLDSGQTYEQYF
TGTGCCAGCAGCTTGGACTCCGGACAGACCTACGAGCAGTACTTC
>-|TRBJ1-4|TRBD1|TRBV5-1
CASSREDRASTNEKLFF
TGCGCCAGCAGCCGCGAGGACAGGGCTTCAACTAATGAAAAACTGTTTTTT
>-|TRBJ2-7|-|TRBV21-1
CASSPDRGCEQYF
TGTGCCAGCAGCCCGGACAGGGGTTGCGAGCAGTACTTC
>-|TRBJ1-1|-|TRBV19
CASSFREWNTEAFF
TGTGCCAGTAGTTTCAGGGAATGGAACACTGAAGCTTTCTTT
>-|TRBJ2-7|-|TRBV3-1/TRBV3-2
CASSQRGEQYF
TGTGCCAGCAGCCAACGCGGCGAGCAGTACTTC
>-|TRBJ2-1|TRBD2|TRBV5-5
CASSSGGAAYNEQFF
TGTGCCAGCAGCTCCGGGGGGGCCGCCTACAATGAGCAGTTCTTC
>-|TRBJ2-1|TRBD2|TRBV11-3
CASSRLLAGDNEQFF
TGTGCCAGCAGCCGTCTGTTAGCGGGAGACAATGAGCAGTTCTTC
>-|TRBJ1-5|-|TRBV7-6
CASSFGQGFDQPQHF
TGTGCCAGCAGCTTCGGGCAGGGTTTCGATCAGCCCCAGCATTTT
>-|TRBJ2-1|-|TRBV15
CATSPGGSGAVNEQFF
TGTGCCACCAGCCCCGGCGGGTCAGGGGCGGTCAATGAGCAGTTCTTC
>-|TRBJ2-1|TRBD2|TRBV7-3
CASSLNSPSGNNEQFF
TGTGCCAGCAGCTTAAATAGTCCTAGCGGGAACAATGAGCAGTTCTTC
>-|TRBJ2-3|TRBD2|TRBV6-5
CASRVLAGAGDTQYF
TGTGCCAGCAGGGTCCTAGCGGGAGCGGGAGATACGCAGTATTTT
>-|TRBJ2-2|-|TRBV6-5
CASSYQGPGELFF
TGTGCCAGCAGTTACCAGGGCCCCGGGGAGCTGTTTTTT
>-|TRBJ1-2|TRBD1|TRBV10-3
CAISESTGGNYGYTF
TGTGCCATCAGTGAGTCTACAGGGGGCAACTATGGCTACACCTTC